The rows below give T cell receptor beta chains drawn from one sample of a study of radiotherapy plus CTLA-4 blockade in lung cancer. Profiling relied on immunoSEQ multiplex PCR, and the TCRdb table lists in-frame clones only, not all of them. The data contain about 97,000 clones, about 70% of them seen just once; the ten biggest clones take up roughly 3.1%. Sequencing used peripheral blood, obtained from a patient treated with radiotherapy plus ipilimumab. The receptors shown here come from a human donor with non-small cell lung cancer who had a partial response to radiotherapy plus ipilimumab. Some clones in this sample may be carry-over from other donors' samples. Each CDR3 is given with its conserved first and last residue. A D gene is named only where the DNA matches it firmly. Size values are once, few and many counts, or a class for expanded clones, and some rows have none.

>NA|TRBJ2-1|TRBV19|NA
CASSRGLRSSYNEQFF
TGTGCCAGTAGTCGGGGACTCCGGAGCTCCTACAATGAGCAGTTCTTC
>NA|TRBJ1-2|TRBV7-9|TRBD1
CASRPLEGATYGYTF
TGTGCCAGCAGACCACTTGAGGGGGCGACCTATGGCTACACCTTC
>once|TRBJ1-4|TRBV7-9|NA
CASSLAPRSDTNEKLFF
TGTGCCAGCAGCTTAGCCCCCAGGTCAGATACTAATGAAAAACTGTTTTTT
>NA|TRBJ2-5|TRBV6-1|NA
CASSWQGVQETQYF
TGTGCCAGCAGTTGGCAAGGGGTCCAAGAGACCCAGTACTTC
>few|TRBJ2-1|TRBV4-1|TRBD2
CASSQTAGLSSYNEQFF
TGCGCCAGCAGCCAAACAGCGGGATTGAGCTCCTACAATGAGCAGTTCTTC
>once|TRBJ1-2|TRBV15|NA
CATSPRRQDYGYTF
TGTGCCACCAGCCCCCGAAGGCAGGACTATGGCTACACCTTC
>many|TRBJ1-3|TRBV15|TRBD1
CATSRGVDRGGGNTIYF
TGTGCCACCAGCAGAGGTGTTGACAGGGGCGGTGGAAACACCATATATTTT
>NA|TRBJ2-7|TRBV9|TRBD1
CASSPRWDSSYEQYF
TGTGCCAGCAGCCCCCGCTGGGACAGCTCCTACGAGCAGTACTTC
>NA|TRBJ2-7|TRBV29-1|TRBD2
CSVVAGAYEQYF
TGCAGCGTTGTTGCGGGAGCCTACGAGCAGTACTTC
>NA|TRBJ1-2|TRBV6-6|TRBD1
CASSYPTGDYGYTF
TGTGCCAGCAGTTACCCAACAGGGGACTATGGCTACACCTTC
>NA|TRBJ1-4|TRBV7-6|NA
CASSLQAGANEKLFF
TGTGCCAGCAGTTTACAGGCCGGGGCTAATGAAAAACTGTTTTTT